This passage covers 4 T cell receptor beta chains from one sample sequenced in a study of T-cell reconstitution after alpha-beta-depleted transplantation in children. Unique molecular identifiers featured in how the TCRbeta library was prepared. TCRdb ran MiXCR on the PCR reads and lists one entry per CDR3 protein. This table has about a million distinct CDR3 sequences, under 30% appearing once. The starting material was PBMCs, mostly from graft donor cells, obtained 360 days after TCRalphabeta/CD19-depleted stem cell transplant. The source of these receptors is a boy less than two years old who had a stem cell transplant for SCID, so the T cells may come from the graft donor.

This clonotype was observed a handful of times. CDR3 nucleotides: TGTGCCATCAGTGAGCCGGGACAGGTGAACTACGAGCAGTACTTC. It encodes CAISEPGQVNYEQYF. The gene calls are TRBV10-3 and TRBJ2-7; 8 nucleotides match TRBD1. Trimming removed 2 bases from V and 3 bases from J; junction bases left unmatched: 6. The germline V gene has CDR1 ENHRY and CDR2 SYGVKD. The CDR3 loop spans 15 amino acids.

The chain links TRBV5-1 to TRBJ2-1; TRBD1 aligns across 11 bases. The CDR3 is made up of 18 amino acids. Germline V lookup: CDR1 SGHRS, CDR2 YFSETQ. Trimming removed 2 bases from V and 0 bases from J; junction bases left unmatched: 7. CDR3 region: CASSLGTGGYSSYNEQFF. The CDR3 DNA is TGCGCCAGCAGCTTAGGGACAGGGGGATACAGCTCCTACAATGAGCAGTTCTTC.

This clonotype was found a few times. As DNA, the CDR3 is TGTGCCAGCAGTGAAAGGTGGCAGGGCCACGAGCAGTACTTC. It translates to CASSERWQGHEQYF. The V gene is TRBV6-1, the J gene TRBJ2-7; D is possibly TRBD1 (5 bases). Germline lookup yields CDR1 MNHNS and CDR2 SASEGT. This CDR3 comprises 14 residues. Deletions cut 2 bases from V and 5 bases from J, with 13 bases between.

CDR3 sequence (DNA): TGTGCCAGCAGCCCTTCCCGATTGGATACGCAGTATTTT. Amino acid sequence: CASSPSRLDTQYF. The genes are TRBV7-9 and TRBJ2-3; D gene uncertain. V gave up 5 bases and J gave up 6 bases, with 12 bases separating them. Per the germline V gene, CDR1 is SEHNR and CDR2 is FQNEAQ (reference sequence). The CDR3 contains 13 residues.